These 17 T cell receptor beta chains share one sample of origin, sequenced in a study of blood T cell repertoires in COVID-19. Profiling relied on immunoSEQ multiplex PCR, and the TCRdb table lists in-frame clones only, not all of them. Among approximately 120,000 clones listed, around nine tenths were seen once. Sequencing used peripheral blood. The receptors stem from a woman older than 75 with acute or convalescent COVID-19.

V is TRBV5-1 and J is TRBJ2-2; the match to TRBD2 covers 9 bases. With V trimmed by 7 bases and J by 4 bases, 8 bases remained unmatched. The CDR3 has 15 amino acids. The germline V gene has CDR1 SGHRS and CDR2 YFSETQ. This CDR3 is CASEGTTSGTGELFF. CDR3 DNA: TGCGCCAGCGAGGGGACGACTAGCGGCACCGGGGAGCTGTTTTTT.

The V and J genes are TRBV6-1 and TRBJ1-3; maybe TRBD1 (5 bases). CDR1 is MNHNS and CDR2 is SASEGT in the germline V gene. Between the trimmed V and J ends, which lost 1 base and 4 bases, there was a span of 8 bases. This CDR3 contains 14 residues. The CDR3 coding sequence is TGTGCCAGCAGTGAAGGGGGGGGAGGAAACACCATATATTTT. It encodes CASSEGGGGNTIYF.

The gene calls are TRBV9 and TRBJ1-2, with 11 bases matching TRBD1. CDR3 length equals 17 residues. Germline V gene lookup returns CDR1 SGDLS and CDR2 YYNGEE. J lost 4 bases, V lost 2 bases, and 10 bases had no gene match. The CDR3 reads CASSVGTGGARSYGYTF. In DNA form, the CDR3 reads TGTGCCAGCAGCGTCGGGACAGGGGGTGCAAGGAGCTATGGCTACACCTTC. Supplemented by reference TRBV9 and TRBJ1-2, the full variable domain reads DSGVTQTPKHLITATGQRVTLRCSPRSGDLSVYWYQQSLDQGLQFLIQYYNGEERAKGNILERFSAQQFPDLHSELNLSSLELGDSALYFCASSVGTGGARSYGYTFGSGTRLTVV.

This clone was detected only once. The rearrangement joins TRBV27 to TRBJ1-2; 7 nucleotides align to TRBD1. Per germline, CDR1 MNHEY and CDR2 SMNVEV (reference sequence). Trimming at V came to 8 bases and at J to 8 bases, leaving 5 bases not matched to a gene. The length of the CDR3 is 11 residues. The CDR3 coding sequence is TGTGCCAGCCGACAGGGTCGGGGCTACACCTTC. Its translation: CASRQGRGYTF.

This clone was detected a few times. The chain employs TRBV6-5 and TRBJ2-7; 7 bases line up with TRBD2. With V trimmed by 8 bases and J by 6 bases, 10 bases remained unmatched. The CDR3 is 13 residues long. Germline CDR1 MNHEY, CDR2 SVGAGI. CDR3 coding DNA: TGTGCCAGCGGGGACTACCCCGGGTCCGAGCAGTACTTC. The encoded protein is CASGDYPGSEQYF.

This chain joins TRBV10-3 and TRBJ2-5, with D tentatively TRBD2 (5 bases). V lost 5 bases to trimming and J lost 1 base, with 14 bases between them. Germline values: CDR1 ENHRY, CDR2 SYGVKD. The CDR3 is made up of 15 amino acids. The DNA for the CDR3 is TGTGCCATCAGTTTTGGGGTCGGAGGCCAAGAGACCCAGTACTTC. The encoded protein is CAISFGVGGQETQYF.

The chain is built from TRBV7-3 and TRBJ2-6; unclear D gene. The CDR3 is made up of 13 amino acids. V lost 11 bases and J lost 4, with 12 bases in between. Germline CDR1 is SGHTA and CDR2 is FQGTGA. CDR3 nucleotide sequence: TGTGCCTCAACCGTGCGGGGGGCCAACGTCCTGACTTTC. This encodes CASTVRGANVLTF.

This clone was seen once. This chain uses TRBV12-3 or TRBV12-4 with TRBJ2-2; D is possibly TRBD2 (5 bases). Trimming shortened V by 6 bases and J by 4 bases, and 6 bases separated the two germline ends. There are 12 residues in the CDR3. The CDR3 DNA follows: TGTGCCAGCAGGAGGGTCACCGGGGAGCTGTTTTTT. This translates into CASRRVTGELFF.

CDR3 in DNA: TGTGCCATCAGTGAGTCTTCTAGCGGGAGAGGCAAGGATACGCAGTATTTT. Translated: CAISESSSGRGKDTQYF. The J gene is TRBJ2-3, the V gene TRBV10-3; 10 bases agree with TRBD2. Germline values: CDR1 ENHRY, CDR2 SYGVKD. With 0 bases clipped from V and 6 bases from J, the junction kept 9 bases outside the gene matches. The CDR3 has 17 residues.

The chain has TRBV4-1 and TRBJ2-7, with a possible D match to TRBD1 (5 bases). The CDR3 sequence is 14 residues long. Germline CDR1 MGHRA, CDR2 YSYEKL. V lost 1 base and J lost 2, with 9 bases in between. DNA of the CDR3: TGCGCCAGCAGCCAAGTGATCAGGGCCTACGAGCAGTACTTC. This codes for CASSQVIRAYEQYF.

The chain uses TRBV5-6 and TRBJ2-5; 8 nucleotides agree with TRBD2. Germline V gives CDR1 SGHDT, CDR2 YYEEEE. J gave up 1 base and V 0 bases, and 8 bases lay outside the gene matches. This CDR3 spans 17 amino acids. CDR3 loop: CASSLGPAGDPQETQYF. The CDR3, as DNA: TGTGCCAGCAGCTTGGGACCAGCGGGAGACCCCCAAGAGACCCAGTACTTC.

The V call is TRBV6-6, the J call TRBJ1-4, with D uncertain. V shed 5 bases and J shed 8 bases, with 9 bases lying between them. The CDR3 is 12 amino acids. Germline loops: CDR1 MNHNY, CDR2 SVGAGI (reference sequence). This CDR3 is CASSTLHEKLFF. DNA for the CDR3: TGTGCCAGCAGTACTTTGCACGAAAAACTGTTTTTT.

This chain uses TRBV27 with TRBJ2-5; D is possibly TRBD1 (7 bases). Trimming cost V 5 bases and J 4 bases, with 20 bases left between them. Per the germline V gene, CDR1 is MNHEY and CDR2 is SMNVEV (reference sequence). The CDR3 loop spans 16 amino acids. As DNA, the CDR3 is TGTGCCAGCAGTACGTTAGGAGGGGGCAAGGGAGAGACCCAGTACTTC. Translated, it gives CASSTLGGGKGETQYF.

The CDR3 region is CASSLSSYNEQFF. The CDR3 nucleotides read TGTGCCAGCAGCTTGAGCTCCTACAATGAGCAGTTCTTC. J is TRBJ2-1 and V is TRBV6-5; D is undetermined. The CDR3 is 13 amino acids. V was trimmed by 6 bases and J by 0 bases, leaving 6 bases between them. The germline V gene encodes CDR1 MNHEY and CDR2 SVGAGI.

The chain combines TRBV25-1 with TRBJ1-4; tentatively, D is TRBD1 (5 bases). CDR3 length equals 18 residues. Germline V lookup: CDR1 MGHDK, CDR2 SYGVNS. V lost 6 bases, J lost 0 bases, and 20 bases lay in between. CDR3 DNA: TGTGCCAGCAGAGGGGCCTCTGGTTCAGGCGCAACTAATGAAAAACTGTTTTTT. This sequence encodes CASRGASGSGATNEKLFF.

The V gene is TRBV5-1, the J gene TRBJ2-7; 13 bases fit TRBD2. V shed 4 bases and J 2 bases; nucleotides not matched to a gene: 3. CDR1 and CDR2 from the germline V gene are SGHRS and YFSETQ. The length of the CDR3 is 15 residues. CDR3 in DNA: TGCGCCAGCAGCATGGGACTAGCGGGAACCTACGAGCAGTACTTC. Amino acid sequence: CASSMGLAGTYEQYF.

The genes are TRBV3-1 (or the pseudogene TRBV3-2) and TRBJ2-5; 11 bases align to TRBD2. The length of the CDR3 is 16 residues. V lost 2 bases, J lost 3 bases, and 5 bases stayed unmatched. Germline V gene data show CDR1 as LGHDT and CDR2 as YNNKEL (reference sequence). In DNA form, the CDR3 reads TGTGCCAGCAGCCAAAGACTAGCGGGGATCAAAGAGACCCAGTACTTC. Its translation: CASSQRLAGIKETQYF.